This T cell receptor (beta chain) was obtained from a study of blood T cell repertoires in COVID-19. Study at large: Acute-phase and convalescent COVID-19 samples originated in the United States, Italy and Spain.

Across under 25 US areas, participants ranged in age from roughly 18 to 95 years. Germline CDR1 and CDR2: SGHTA and FQGNSA. The CDR3 length is 15 residues. Trimming took 2 bases from V and 6 from J; bases not matched to a gene: 6. How the authors handled the data: Amplification with reference gene primers provided the estimates of nucleated cell counts. The method was immunoSEQ multiplex PCR; TCRdb's version includes in-frame clones alone and lacks a portion of them. The D gene and trimming were derived from the DNA, and the V and J assignments and clone size from that table. The data show about 240,000 clones, around 88% seen once.

The clonotype originates from a woman in her thirties who had recovered from COVID-19. The chain has TRBV7-2 and TRBJ2-2; 7 bases map to TRBD2. The sequencing sample was made of PBMCs or T cells enriched from blood (not recorded which). Written as DNA, the CDR3 is TGTGCCAGCAGCTTAAGTACTAGCGTTCCCGGGGAGCTGTTTTTT. It specifies CASSLSTSVPGELFF.